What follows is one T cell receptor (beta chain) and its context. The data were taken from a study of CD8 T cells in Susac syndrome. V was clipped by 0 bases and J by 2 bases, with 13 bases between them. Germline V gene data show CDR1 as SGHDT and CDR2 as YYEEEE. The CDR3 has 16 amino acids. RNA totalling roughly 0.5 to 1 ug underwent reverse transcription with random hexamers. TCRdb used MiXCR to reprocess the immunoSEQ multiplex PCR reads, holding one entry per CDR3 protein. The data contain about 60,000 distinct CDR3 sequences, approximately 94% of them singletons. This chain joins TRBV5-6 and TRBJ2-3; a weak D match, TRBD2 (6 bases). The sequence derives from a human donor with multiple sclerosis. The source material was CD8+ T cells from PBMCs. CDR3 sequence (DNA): TGTGCCAGCAGCTTGGCCCTCAGGGAGGTCACAGATACGCAGTATTTT. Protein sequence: CASSLALREVTDTQYF.